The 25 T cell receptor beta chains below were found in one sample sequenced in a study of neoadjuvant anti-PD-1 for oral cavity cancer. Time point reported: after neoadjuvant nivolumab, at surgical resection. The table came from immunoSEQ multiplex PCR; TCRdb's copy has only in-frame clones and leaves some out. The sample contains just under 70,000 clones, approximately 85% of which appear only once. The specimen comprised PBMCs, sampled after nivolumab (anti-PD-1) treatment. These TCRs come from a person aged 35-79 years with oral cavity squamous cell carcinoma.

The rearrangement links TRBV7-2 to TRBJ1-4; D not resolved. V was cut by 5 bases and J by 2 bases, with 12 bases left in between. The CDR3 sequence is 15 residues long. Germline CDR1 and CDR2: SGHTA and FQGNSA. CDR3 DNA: TGTGCCAGCAGCCCCCGGGCGGAGACTAATGAAAAACTGTTTTTT. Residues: CASSPRAETNEKLFF.

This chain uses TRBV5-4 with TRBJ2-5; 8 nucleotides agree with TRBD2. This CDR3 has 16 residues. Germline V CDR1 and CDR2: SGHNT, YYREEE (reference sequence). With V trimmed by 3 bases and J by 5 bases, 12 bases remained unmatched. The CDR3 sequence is CASSSPGRSGGETQYF. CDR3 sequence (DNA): TGTGCCAGCAGCTCCCCGGGGCGATCGGGGGGGGAGACCCAGTACTTC.

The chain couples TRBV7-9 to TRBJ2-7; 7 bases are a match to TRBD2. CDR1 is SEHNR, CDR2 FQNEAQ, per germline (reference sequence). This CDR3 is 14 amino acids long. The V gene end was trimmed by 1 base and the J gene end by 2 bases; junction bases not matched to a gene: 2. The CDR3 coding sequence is TGTGCCAGCAGCTTAGGAGGGAGGGCCTACGAGCAGTACTTC. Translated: CASSLGGRAYEQYF.

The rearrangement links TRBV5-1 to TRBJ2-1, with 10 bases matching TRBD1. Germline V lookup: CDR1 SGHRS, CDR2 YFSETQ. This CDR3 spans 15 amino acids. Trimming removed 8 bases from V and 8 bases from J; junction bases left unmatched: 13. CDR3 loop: CARTKGDRGGDEQFF. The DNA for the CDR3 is TGCGCCAGGACTAAGGGGGACAGGGGAGGCGATGAGCAGTTCTTC.

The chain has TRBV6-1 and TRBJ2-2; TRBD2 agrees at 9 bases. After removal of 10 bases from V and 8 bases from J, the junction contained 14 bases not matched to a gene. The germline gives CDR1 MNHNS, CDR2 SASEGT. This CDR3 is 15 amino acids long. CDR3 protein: CAKQLAGGGLGELFF. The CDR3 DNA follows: TGTGCCAAGCAGTTGGCGGGAGGGGGTTTGGGGGAGCTGTTTTTT.

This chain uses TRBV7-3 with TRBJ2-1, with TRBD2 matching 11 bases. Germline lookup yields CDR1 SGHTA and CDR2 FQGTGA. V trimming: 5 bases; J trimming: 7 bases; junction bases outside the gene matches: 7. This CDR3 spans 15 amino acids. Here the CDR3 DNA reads TGTGCCAGCAGCAAGACTAGCGGGGTGGGGAATGAGCAGTTCTTC. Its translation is CASSKTSGVGNEQFF. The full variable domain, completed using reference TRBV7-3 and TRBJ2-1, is GAGVSQTPSNKVTEKGKYVELRCDPISGHTALYWYRQSLGQGPEFLIYFQGTGAADDSGLPNDRFFAVRPEGSVSTLKIQRTERGDSAVYLCASSKTSGVGNEQFFGPGTRLTVL.

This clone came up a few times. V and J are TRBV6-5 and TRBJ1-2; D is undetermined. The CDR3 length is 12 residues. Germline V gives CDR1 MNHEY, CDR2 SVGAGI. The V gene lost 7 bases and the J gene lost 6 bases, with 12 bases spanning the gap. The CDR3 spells CASKIGSNGYTF. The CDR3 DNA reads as TGTGCCAGCAAGATCGGCAGCAATGGCTACACCTTC.

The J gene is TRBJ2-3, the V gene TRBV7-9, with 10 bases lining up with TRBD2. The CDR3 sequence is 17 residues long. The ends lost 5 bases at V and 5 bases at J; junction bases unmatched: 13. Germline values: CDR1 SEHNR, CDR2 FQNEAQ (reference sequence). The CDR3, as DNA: TGTGCCAGCAGCCGTTCTCGGGCTAGCGGGAGACAAGATACGCAGTATTTT. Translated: CASSRSRASGRQDTQYF.

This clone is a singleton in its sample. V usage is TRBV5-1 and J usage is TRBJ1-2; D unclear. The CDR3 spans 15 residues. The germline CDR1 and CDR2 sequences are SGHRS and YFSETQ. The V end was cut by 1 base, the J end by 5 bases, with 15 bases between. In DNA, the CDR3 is TGCGCCAGCAGCTTGAGTCCCGGGGAGGTGTATGGCTACACCTTC. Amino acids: CASSLSPGEVYGYTF.

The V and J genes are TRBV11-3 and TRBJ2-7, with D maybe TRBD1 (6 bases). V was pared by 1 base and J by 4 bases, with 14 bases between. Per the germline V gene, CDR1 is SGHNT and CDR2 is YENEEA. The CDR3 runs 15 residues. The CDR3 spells CASSLAYGTRYEQYF. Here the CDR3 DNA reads TGTGCCAGCAGCTTAGCGTACGGGACAAGATACGAGCAGTACTTC.

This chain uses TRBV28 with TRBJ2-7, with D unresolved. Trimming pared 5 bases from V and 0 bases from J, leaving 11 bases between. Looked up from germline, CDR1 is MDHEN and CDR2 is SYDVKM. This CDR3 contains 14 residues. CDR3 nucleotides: TGTGCCAGCAGTCGTGATCCGAGCTCCTACGAGCAGTACTTC. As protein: CASSRDPSSYEQYF.

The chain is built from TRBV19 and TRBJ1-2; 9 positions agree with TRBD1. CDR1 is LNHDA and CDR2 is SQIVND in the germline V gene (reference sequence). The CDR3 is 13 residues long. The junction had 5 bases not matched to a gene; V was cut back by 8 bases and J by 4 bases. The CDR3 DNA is TGTGCCAGTGATCCGGGACAGGGCTATGGCTACACCTTC. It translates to CASDPGQGYGYTF.

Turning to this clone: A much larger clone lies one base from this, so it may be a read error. CDR3 DNA: TGTGCCTGGACTAGGGGGCTTGAAACTGAAGCTTTCTTT. Its protein product is CAWTRGLETEAFF. V usage is TRBV30 and J usage is TRBJ1-1; TRBD1 aligns across 7 bases. Germline CDR1 reads GTSNPN; CDR2 reads SVGIG (reference sequence). The CDR3 contains 13 residues. Trimming at V came to 4 bases and at J to 5 bases, leaving 7 bases not matched to a gene.

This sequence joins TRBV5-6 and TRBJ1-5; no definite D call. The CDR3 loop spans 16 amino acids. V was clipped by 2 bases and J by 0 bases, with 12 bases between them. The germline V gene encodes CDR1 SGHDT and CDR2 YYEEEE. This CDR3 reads CASSFSSGNSNQPQHF. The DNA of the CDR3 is TGTGCCAGCAGCTTTTCCTCCGGTAATAGCAATCAGCCCCAGCATTTT. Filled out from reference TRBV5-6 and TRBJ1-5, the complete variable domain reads DAGVTQSPTHLIKTRGQQVTLRCSPKSGHDTVSWYQQALGQGPQFIFQYYEEEERQRGNFPDRFSGHQFPNYSSELNVNALLLGDSALYLCASSFSSGNSNQPQHFGDGTRLSIL.

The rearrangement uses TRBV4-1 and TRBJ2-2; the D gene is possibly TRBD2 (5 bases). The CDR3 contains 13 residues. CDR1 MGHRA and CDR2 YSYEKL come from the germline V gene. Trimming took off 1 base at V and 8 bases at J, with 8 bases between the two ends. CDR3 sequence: CASSQVGVGELFF. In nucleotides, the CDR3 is TGCGCCAGCAGCCAAGTGGGAGTTGGGGAGCTGTTTTTT.

This CDR3 reads CASSPRQGIYQETQYF. In DNA form, the CDR3 reads TGCGCCAGCAGCCCTCGACAGGGAATATATCAAGAGACCCAGTACTTC. This chain joins TRBV5-1 and TRBJ2-5, with 7 positions matching TRBD1. Trimming took 4 bases from V and 2 from J; bases not matched to a gene: 11. In germline, CDR1 is SGHRS, CDR2 YFSETQ. CDR3 size: 16 residues.

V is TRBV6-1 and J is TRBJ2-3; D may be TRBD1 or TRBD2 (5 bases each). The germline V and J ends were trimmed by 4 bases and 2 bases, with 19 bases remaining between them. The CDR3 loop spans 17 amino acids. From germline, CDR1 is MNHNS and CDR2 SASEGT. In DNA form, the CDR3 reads TGTGCCAGCAGTGCAACCCCGGGACGGGGTCTCACAGATACGCAGTATTTT. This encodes CASSATPGRGLTDTQYF.

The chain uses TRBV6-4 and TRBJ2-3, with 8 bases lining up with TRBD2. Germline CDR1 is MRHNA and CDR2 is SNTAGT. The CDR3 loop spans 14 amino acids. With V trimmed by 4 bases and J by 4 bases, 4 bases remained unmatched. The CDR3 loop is CASSAGGIPDTQYF. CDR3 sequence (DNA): TGTGCCAGCAGTGCGGGAGGGATCCCAGATACGCAGTATTTT.

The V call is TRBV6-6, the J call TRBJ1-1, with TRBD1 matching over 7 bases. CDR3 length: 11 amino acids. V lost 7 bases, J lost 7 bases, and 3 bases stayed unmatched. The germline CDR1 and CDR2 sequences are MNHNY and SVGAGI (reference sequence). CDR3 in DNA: TGTGCCAGCATTACAGGGGTTGAAGCTTTCTTT. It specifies CASITGVEAFF.

The CDR3 reads CASSLDNTDTQYF. The CDR3 bases are TGCGCCAGCAGCTTGGACAACACAGATACGCAGTATTTT. The chain combines TRBV5-1 with TRBJ2-3, with no clear D. V dropped 0 bases and J dropped 2 bases, with 4 bases sitting between them. The CDR3 runs 13 residues. Per the germline V gene, CDR1 is SGHRS and CDR2 is YFSETQ.

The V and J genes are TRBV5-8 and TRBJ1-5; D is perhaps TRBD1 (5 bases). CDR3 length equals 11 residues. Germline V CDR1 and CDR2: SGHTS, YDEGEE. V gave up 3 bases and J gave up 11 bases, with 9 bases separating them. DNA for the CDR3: TGTGCCAGCAGCTGGGCGGGGGCCCAGCATTTT. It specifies CASSWAGAQHF.

The CDR3 region has the DNA TGTGCCAGCAGTAGACAGTTAAGCAATCAGCCCCAGCATTTT. This encodes CASSRQLSNQPQHF. The chain couples TRBV6-1 to TRBJ1-5; weak D call: TRBD1 (5 bases). CDR3 length: 14 residues. The V gene lost 5 bases and the J gene lost 1 base, with 9 bases spanning the gap. The germline V gene has CDR1 MNHNS and CDR2 SASEGT.

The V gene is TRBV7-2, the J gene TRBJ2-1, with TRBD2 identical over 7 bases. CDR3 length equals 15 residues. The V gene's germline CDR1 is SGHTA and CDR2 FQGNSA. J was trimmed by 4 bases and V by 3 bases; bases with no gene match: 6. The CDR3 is CASSLVGGPYNEQFF. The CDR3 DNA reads TGTGCCAGCAGCTTGGTGGGAGGGCCGTACAATGAGCAGTTCTTC.

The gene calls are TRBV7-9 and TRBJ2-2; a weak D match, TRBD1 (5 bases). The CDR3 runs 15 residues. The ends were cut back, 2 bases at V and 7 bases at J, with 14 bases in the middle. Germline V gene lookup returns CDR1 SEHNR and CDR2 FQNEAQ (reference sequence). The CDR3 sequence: CASSLQGDRGGELFF. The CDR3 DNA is TGTGCCAGCAGCTTACAGGGTGATCGCGGCGGGGAGCTGTTTTTT.

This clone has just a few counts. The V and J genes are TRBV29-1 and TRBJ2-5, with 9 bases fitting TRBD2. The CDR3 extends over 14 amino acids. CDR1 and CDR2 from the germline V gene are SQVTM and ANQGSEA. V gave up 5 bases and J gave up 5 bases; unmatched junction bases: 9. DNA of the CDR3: TGCAGCGTTACCCCGCTAGCGGGAATGGAGACCCAGTACTTC. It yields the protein CSVTPLAGMETQYF.